This T cell receptor (beta chain) comes out of a study of response to subunit inactivated influenza vaccine. This clonotype appeared a few times. Its antigen is unidentified. Trimming removed 10 bases at V and 0 bases at J, with 25 bases between. CDR1 is MDHEN and CDR2 is SYDVKM in the germline V gene. The CDR3 is made up of 17 amino acids. From the RT-PCR reads, TCRdb called clonotypes with MiXCR, one entry per CDR3 protein. Here the sample spans under 800,000 distinct CDR3 sequences, around 13% being singletons. Study results and limitations: With each seasonal influenza vaccination, the authors suggested, few new T cells are recruited.

The input for sequencing was PBMCs from blood, taken less than 15 days before vaccination. This chain uses TRBV28 with TRBJ2-7; tentative D call: TRBD2 (7 bases). The sequence derives from a man in his fifties or sixties who received an inactivated influenza vaccine. The CDR3 reads CATRDTWGRGPSYEQYF. CDR3 DNA: TGTGCCACCCGGGACACTTGGGGGCGGGGGCCCTCCTACGAGCAGTACTTC.